This TCR beta chain appears in the sequencing data of a study of blood T cell repertoires in COVID-19. Overall study context: COVID-19 samples from acute and convalescent phases originated in the United States, Italy and Spain. T cells, B-cell-depleted T cells, or PBMCs provided the cDNA or gDNA that served as material.

TCRdb's table, derived via immunoSEQ multiplex PCR, lists solely in-frame clones and lacks some. The sample includes tens of thousands of clones, 75% to 95% of them seen just once. This clone came up a few times. This CDR3 is 16 amino acids long. CDR1 is SGHRS and CDR2 is YFSETQ in the germline V gene. V was pared by 2 bases and J by 4 bases, with 3 bases of the junction left unmatched. Sample: peripheral blood. The V call is TRBV5-1, the J call TRBJ2-2; TRBD2 matches 12 bases. This clonotype originated in a human donor in a cohort sampled during active COVID-19. The CDR3 is CASSFLAGGPTGELFF. For the CDR3, the DNA is TGCGCCAGCAGCTTTCTAGCGGGGGGGCCCACCGGGGAGCTGTTTTTT.